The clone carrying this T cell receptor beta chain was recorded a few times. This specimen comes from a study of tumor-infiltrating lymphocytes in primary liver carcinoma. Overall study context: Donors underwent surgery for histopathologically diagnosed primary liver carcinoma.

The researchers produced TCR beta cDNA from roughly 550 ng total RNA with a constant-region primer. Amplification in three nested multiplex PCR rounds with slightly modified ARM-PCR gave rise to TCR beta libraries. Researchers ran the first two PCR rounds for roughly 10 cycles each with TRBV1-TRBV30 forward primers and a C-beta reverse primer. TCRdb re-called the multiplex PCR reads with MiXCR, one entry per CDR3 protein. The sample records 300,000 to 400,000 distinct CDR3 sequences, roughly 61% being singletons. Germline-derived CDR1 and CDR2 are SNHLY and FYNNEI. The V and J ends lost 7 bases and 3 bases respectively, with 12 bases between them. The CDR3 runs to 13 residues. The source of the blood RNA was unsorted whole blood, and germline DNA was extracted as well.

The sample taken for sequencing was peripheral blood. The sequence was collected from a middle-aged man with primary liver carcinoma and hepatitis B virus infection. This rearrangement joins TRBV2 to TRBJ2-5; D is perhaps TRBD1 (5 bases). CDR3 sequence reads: CASKETREETQYF. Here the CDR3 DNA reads TGTGCCAGCAAGGAGACCAGGGAAGAGACCCAGTACTTC.